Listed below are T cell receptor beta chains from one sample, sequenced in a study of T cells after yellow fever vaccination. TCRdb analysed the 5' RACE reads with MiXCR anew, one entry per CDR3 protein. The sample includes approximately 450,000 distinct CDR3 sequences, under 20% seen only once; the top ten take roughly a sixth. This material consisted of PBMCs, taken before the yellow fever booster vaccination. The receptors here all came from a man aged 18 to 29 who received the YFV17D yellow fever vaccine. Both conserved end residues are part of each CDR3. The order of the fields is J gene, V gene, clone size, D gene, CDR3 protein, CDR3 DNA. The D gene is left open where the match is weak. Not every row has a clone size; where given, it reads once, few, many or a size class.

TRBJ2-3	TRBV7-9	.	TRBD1	CASRGDREADTQYF	TGTGCCAGCAGGGGGGACAGGGAAGCAGATACGCAGTATTTT
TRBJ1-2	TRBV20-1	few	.	CSARRGLSYGYTF	TGCAGTGCTAGGAGGGGGTTGAGCTATGGCTACACCTTC
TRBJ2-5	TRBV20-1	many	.	CSAREVRGQETQYF	TGCAGTGCTAGAGAGGTGCGGGGCCAAGAGACCCAGTACTTC
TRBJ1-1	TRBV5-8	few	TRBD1	CASSFDRGRNTEAFF	TGTGCCAGCAGCTTCGACAGGGGCCGCAACACTGAAGCTTTCTTT
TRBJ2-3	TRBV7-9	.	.	CASSERIHMHF	TGTGCCAGCAGCGAACGGATCCATATGCATTTT
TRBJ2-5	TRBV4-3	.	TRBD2	CASSQFRGVMGETQYF	TGCGCCAGCAGCCAGTTCCGGGGGGTGATGGGAGAGACCCAGTACTTC
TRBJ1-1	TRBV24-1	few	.	CATRQVLVNTEAFF	TGTGCCACCAGACAGGTTTTAGTGAACACTGAAGCTTTCTTT
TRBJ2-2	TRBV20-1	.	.	CSASHAGGAGELFF	TGCAGTGCTAGTCATGCAGGAGGGGCCGGGGAGCTGTTTTTT
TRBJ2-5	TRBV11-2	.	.	CASSFDTSQYF	TGTGCCAGCAGCTTTGACACCTCCCAGTACTTC
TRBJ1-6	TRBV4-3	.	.	CASSQDPAQTGNSPLHF	TGCGCCAGCAGCCAAGATCCGGCCCAAACAGGGAATTCACCCCTCCACTTT
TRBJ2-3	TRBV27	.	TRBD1	CASSLDRASDTQYF	TGTGCCAGCAGTTTGGACAGGGCGTCAGATACGCAGTATTTT
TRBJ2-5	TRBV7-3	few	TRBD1	CASSLLQGAGETQYF	TGTGCCAGCAGCTTACTTCAGGGGGCCGGGGAGACCCAGTACTTC
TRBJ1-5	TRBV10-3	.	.	CATLRGLNQPQHF	TGTGCCACCCTCCGCGGACTCAATCAGCCCCAGCATTTT
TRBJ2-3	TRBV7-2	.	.	CASSPRRAGGTDTQYF	TGTGCCAGCAGCCCCCGGAGAGCGGGCGGCACAGATACGCAGTATTTT
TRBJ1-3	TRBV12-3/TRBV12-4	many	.	CASTFPVSGNTIYF	TGTGCCAGCACCTTCCCGGTCTCTGGAAACACCATATATTTT
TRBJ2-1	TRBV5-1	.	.	CASSLEQVSSYNEQFF	TGCGCCAGCAGCTTGGAACAGGTGAGCTCCTACAATGAGCAGTTCTTC
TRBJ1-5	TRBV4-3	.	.	CASSQGVSGGSQPQHF	TGCGCCAGCAGCCAAGGAGTCTCGGGGGGTAGTCAGCCCCAGCATTTT
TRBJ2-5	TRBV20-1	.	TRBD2	CSLSGGPGETQYF	TGCAGTCTTAGCGGGGGGCCAGGGGAGACCCAGTACTTC
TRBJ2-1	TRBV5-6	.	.	CASSTQDWSNEQFF	TGTGCCAGCAGCACCCAGGACTGGAGCAATGAGCAGTTCTTC
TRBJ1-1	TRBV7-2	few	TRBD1	CASSLDRGAIRAFF	TGTGCCAGCAGCCTGGACAGGGGGGCAATCAGGGCTTTCTTT
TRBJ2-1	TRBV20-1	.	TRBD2	CSARDRLAGYDEQFF	TGCAGTGCTAGAGATCGGCTAGCGGGGTACGATGAGCAGTTCTTC
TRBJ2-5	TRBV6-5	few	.	CASSEPLVETQYF	TGTGCCAGCAGTGAACCCCTAGTGGAGACCCAGTACTTC
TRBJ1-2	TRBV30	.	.	CAWSLGLKNGYTF	TGTGCCTGGAGCCTAGGGTTGAAGAATGGCTACACCTTC
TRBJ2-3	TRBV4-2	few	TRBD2	CASSPRAGTRSDTQYF	TGTGCCAGCAGCCCCCGCGCGGGGACTAGGTCAGATACGCAGTATTTT
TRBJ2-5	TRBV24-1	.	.	CATAPLDQETQYF	TGTGCCACCGCGCCGCTAGACCAAGAGACCCAGTACTTC
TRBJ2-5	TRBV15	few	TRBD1	CATSRNRGQETQYF	TGTGCCACCAGCAGAAACAGGGGTCAAGAGACCCAGTACTTC
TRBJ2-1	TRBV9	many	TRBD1	CASTPQGAYNEQFF	TGTGCCAGCACCCCACAGGGGGCCTACAATGAGCAGTTCTTC
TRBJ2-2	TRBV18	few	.	CASSSPAGTGELFF	TGTGCCAGCTCGTCCCCAGCTGGCACCGGGGAGCTGTTTTTT
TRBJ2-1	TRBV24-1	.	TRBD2	CATSDSRLGLAGTSYNEQFF	TGTGCCACCAGTGATTCACGCCTGGGACTAGCGGGGACCTCCTACAATGAGCAGTTCTTC
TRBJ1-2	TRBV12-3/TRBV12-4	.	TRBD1	CASSFWDSSGYTF	TGTGCCAGCAGTTTTTGGGACAGCAGCGGCTACACCTTC
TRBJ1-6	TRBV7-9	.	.	CASSFGQTSPLHF	TGTGCCAGCAGCTTCGGACAGACCTCACCCCTCCACTTT
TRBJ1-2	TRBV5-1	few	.	CASSSGDIDTHGYTF	TGCGCCAGCAGCTCGGGAGATATCGACACCCATGGCTACACCTTC
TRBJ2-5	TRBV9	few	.	CASSLDSVIQETQYF	TGTGCCAGCAGTTTGGATAGCGTGATCCAAGAGACCCAGTACTTC
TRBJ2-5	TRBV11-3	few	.	CASSTGSGETQYF	TGTGCCAGCAGCACAGGGTCGGGCGAGACCCAGTACTTC
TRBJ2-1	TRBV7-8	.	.	CASSLGPLGAFF	TGTGCCAGCAGCTTAGGGCCTTTAGGTGCGTTCTTC
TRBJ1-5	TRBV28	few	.	CASRQFAQPQHF	TGTGCCAGCAGGCAGTTCGCTCAGCCCCAGCATTTT
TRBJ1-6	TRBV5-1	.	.	CASSLTVGIRSPLHF	TGCGCCAGCAGCTTAACAGTCGGGATTCGGTCACCCCTCCACTTT
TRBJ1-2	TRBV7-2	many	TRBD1	CASSQTGYYGYTF	TGTGCCAGCAGCCAGACAGGGTACTATGGCTACACCTTC
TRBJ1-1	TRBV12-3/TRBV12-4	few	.	CASSFVGETEAFF	TGTGCCAGCAGTTTCGTGGGTGAGACTGAAGCTTTCTTT
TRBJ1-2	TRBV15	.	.	CATSRVEGVIYGYTF	TGTGCCACCAGCAGAGTGGAGGGAGTAATCTATGGCTACACCTTC
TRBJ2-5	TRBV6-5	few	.	CASSYFGYTQETQYF	TGTGCCAGCAGTTACTTTGGGTACACTCAAGAGACCCAGTACTTC
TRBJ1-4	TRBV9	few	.	CASSAWDGNEKLFF	TGTGCCAGCAGCGCCTGGGACGGTAATGAAAAACTGTTTTTT
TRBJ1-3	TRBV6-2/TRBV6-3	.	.	CASKFSSGNTIYF	TGTGCCAGCAAGTTCTCCTCTGGAAACACCATATATTTT
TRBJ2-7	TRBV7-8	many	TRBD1	CASQGDSATYEQYF	TGTGCCAGCCAGGGGGACAGCGCAACCTACGAGCAGTACTTC
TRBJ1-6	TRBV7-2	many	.	CASSLEGQVLRAPLHF	TGTGCCAGCAGCTTAGAGGGACAAGTCCTAAGAGCACCCCTCCACTTT
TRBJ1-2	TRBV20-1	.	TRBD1	CSAKDRDRGLPLYGYTF	TGCAGTGCAAAGGACCGGGACAGGGGCCTCCCTCTGTATGGCTACACCTTC
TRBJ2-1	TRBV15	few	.	CATSRVFCGGHNEQFF	TGTGCCACCAGCAGAGTATTCTGCGGGGGCCACAATGAGCAGTTCTTC
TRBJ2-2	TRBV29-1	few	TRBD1	CSVATGGPPAGELFF	TGCAGCGTGGCCACAGGGGGCCCCCCCGCCGGGGAGCTGTTTTTT